A selection of T cell receptor beta chains follows, all from one sample in a study of T-cell reconstitution after alpha-beta-depleted transplantation in children. MiXCR, run by TCRdb on the PCR reads, gives a single entry per CDR3 protein. The table includes hundreds of thousands of distinct CDR3 sequences, about an eighth detected once. The material sequenced was PBMCs, taken before TCRalphabeta/CD19-depleted stem cell transplant. All receptors come from a girl aged 2-10 years with congenital amegakaryocytic thrombocytopenia, due to receive a stem cell transplant. Each CDR3 is given with its conserved first and last residue. The order of the fields is V gene, CDR3 protein.

v_gene: TRBV5-6; CDR3aa: CARSPGTSNEQFF
v_gene: TRBV12-3/TRBV12-4; CDR3aa: CASSFIQGQADTQYF
v_gene: TRBV20-1; CDR3aa: CSARDSRTSGRYSNEQFF
v_gene: TRBV5-1; CDR3aa: CASSLGRGEQFF
v_gene: TRBV7-2; CDR3aa: CASSRLAGVGNTGELFF
v_gene: TRBV28; CDR3aa: CASSWSDGTGYTF
v_gene: TRBV15; CDR3aa: CATSRATGWGVNTEAFF
v_gene: TRBV7-9; CDR3aa: CASSPFGGSNTGELFF
v_gene: TRBV12-3/TRBV12-4; CDR3aa: CASSLHLGVGETQYF
v_gene: TRBV29-1; CDR3aa: CSVASQGDSLIGQFF
v_gene: TRBV28; CDR3aa: CASSFGGSVYGYTF
v_gene: TRBV29-1; CDR3aa: CSLKGLSSTDTQYF
v_gene: TRBV9; CDR3aa: CASSVGPEAYNEQFF
v_gene: TRBV20-1; CDR3aa: CSARRQSNQPQHF
v_gene: TRBV5-1; CDR3aa: CASSFGQTGAGTEAFF
v_gene: TRBV19; CDR3aa: CASSSPWTVKQETQYF
v_gene: TRBV7-9; CDR3aa: CASSYPPGGLIETQYF
v_gene: TRBV5-1; CDR3aa: CASSSWTSGLTDTQYF
v_gene: TRBV29-1; CDR3aa: CSVGGVGRVDEQFF
v_gene: TRBV20-1; CDR3aa: CSARGDRGRYQPQHF
v_gene: TRBV7-9; CDR3aa: CASSFPSAGGGDTQYF
v_gene: TRBV20-1; CDR3aa: CSAHGTTEPYEQYF
v_gene: TRBV20-1; CDR3aa: CSAFTGVTDSVSGYTF
v_gene: TRBV20-1; CDR3aa: CSARASGRIGELFF
v_gene: TRBV6-5; CDR3aa: CASSYSEKAGGSTGELFF
v_gene: TRBV5-1; CDR3aa: CASTWTSGSDTQYF
v_gene: TRBV5-1; CDR3aa: CASSLDSSVLHEQFF
v_gene: TRBV7-3; CDR3aa: CASSRAQGAPTDTQYF
v_gene: TRBV20-1; CDR3aa: CSASSGSGSLETQYF
v_gene: TRBV20-1; CDR3aa: CSARDPGLAGEFTDTQYF
v_gene: TRBV29-1; CDR3aa: CSVPILAGGWDEQFF
v_gene: TRBV7-9; CDR3aa: CASSLVREFSEQFF
v_gene: TRBV5-1; CDR3aa: CASGQGVEETQYF
v_gene: TRBV28; CDR3aa: CASSPLPNGETQYF
v_gene: TRBV15; CDR3aa: CATSRDPVNTEAFF
v_gene: TRBV11-2; CDR3aa: CASSLWPGNEEAFF
v_gene: TRBV20-1; CDR3aa: CSARGTKGVYEQYF
v_gene: TRBV4-1; CDR3aa: CASSQDNPAGVLSEQYF
v_gene: TRBV29-1; CDR3aa: CSVEGLLRGSTDTQYF